This TCR beta chain was sequenced during a study of glioma-infiltrating T cells after dendritic cell vaccination. Time point denoted: after dendritic cell vaccination, including at tumor progression/relapse. TCRdb's table, derived via immunoSEQ multiplex PCR, lists solely in-frame clones and lacks some. The repertoire holds roughly 60,000 clones, with approximately 86% as singletons. This CDR3 contains 12 residues. Germline V gene data show CDR1 as MNHEY and CDR2 as SVGAGI. Trimming took off 6 bases at V and 4 bases at J, with 7 bases between the two ends. The material was blood, obtained after dendritic cell vaccination. This sequence joins TRBV6-5 and TRBJ1-5, with D unresolved. This clonotype was obtained from a human donor with glioblastoma. This chain's CDR3 is CASSMRNQPQHF. The CDR3 region has the DNA TGTGCCAGCAGCATGCGTAATCAGCCCCAGCATTTT.